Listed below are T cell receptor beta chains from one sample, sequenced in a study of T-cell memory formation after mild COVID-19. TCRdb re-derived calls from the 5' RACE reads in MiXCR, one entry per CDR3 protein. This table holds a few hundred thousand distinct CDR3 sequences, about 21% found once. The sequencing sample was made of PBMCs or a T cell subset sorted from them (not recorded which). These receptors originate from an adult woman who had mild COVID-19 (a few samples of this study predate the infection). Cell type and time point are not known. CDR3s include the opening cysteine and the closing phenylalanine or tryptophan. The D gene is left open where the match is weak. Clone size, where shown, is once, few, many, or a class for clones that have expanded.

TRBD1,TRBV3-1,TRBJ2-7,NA,TGTGCCAGCAGCCCTGGGGGGACAGGGGCTCTAAGGGAGCAGTACTTC,CASSPGGTGALREQYF
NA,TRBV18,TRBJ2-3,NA,TGTGCCAGCTCCGGGGACCGGGGGCCAGATACGCAGTATTTT,CASSGDRGPDTQYF
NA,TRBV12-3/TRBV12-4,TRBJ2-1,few,TGTGCCAGCAGTTTCCTAGCGCGGAATGAGCAGTTCTTC,CASSFLARNEQFF
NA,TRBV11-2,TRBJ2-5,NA,TGTGCCAGCAGCCTTAGAGGCGGCGAATGGGGAGAGACCCAGTACTTC,CASSLRGGEWGETQYF
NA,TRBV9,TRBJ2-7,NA,TGTGCCAGCAGCGCCCTGGGCGAGGCCGAGCAGTACTTC,CASSALGEAEQYF
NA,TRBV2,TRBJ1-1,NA,TGTGCCCGCAAGACGGGGATGAACACTGAAGCTTTCTTT,CARKTGMNTEAFF
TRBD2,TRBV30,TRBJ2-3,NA,TGTGCCTGGAGTGTACTCAGGACTAGCGGGGTCACAGATACGCAGTATTTT,CAWSVLRTSGVTDTQYF
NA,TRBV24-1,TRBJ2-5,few,TGTGCCACCAGTGGAGTAGGCCCAGGGACCCAGTACTTC,CATSGVGPGTQYF
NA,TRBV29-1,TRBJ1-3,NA,TGCAGCGTTGTCGGAATAGGGGTAGCTGGAAACACCATATATTTT,CSVVGIGVAGNTIYF
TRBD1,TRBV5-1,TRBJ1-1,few,TGCGCCAGCAGCTCCAGAGGCCCTGACAGGGTGGGGACTGAAGCTTTCTTT,CASSSRGPDRVGTEAFF
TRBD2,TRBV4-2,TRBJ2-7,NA,TGTGCCAGCAGCCAAGTCGTTGGACTAGCGGGGTACGAGCAGTACTTC,CASSQVVGLAGYEQYF
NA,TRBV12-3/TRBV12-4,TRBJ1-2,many,TGTGCCAGCAGTTTGGCAGCGAACTATGGCTACACCTTC,CASSLAANYGYTF
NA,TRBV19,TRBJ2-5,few,TGTGCCAGAGGGCGAGTGAGCAGGGAAGAGACCCAGTACTTC,CARGRVSREETQYF
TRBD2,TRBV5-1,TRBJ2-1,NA,TGCGCCAGCAGCTTCCAGACTAGCGGGGTAGTTGAGCAGTTCTTC,CASSFQTSGVVEQFF
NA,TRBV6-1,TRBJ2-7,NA,TGTGCCAGCAGTGTCGGGGACGGCTACGAGCAGTACTTC,CASSVGDGYEQYF
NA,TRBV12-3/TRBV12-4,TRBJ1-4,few,TGTGCCAGCAGCCGGGTCCAGCTTGCAACTAATGAAAAACTGATTTTT,CASSRVQLATNEKLIF
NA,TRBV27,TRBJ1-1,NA,TGTGCCAGCAGCGGCGCCACTGAAGCTTTCTTT,CASSGATEAFF
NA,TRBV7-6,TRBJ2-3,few,TGTGCCAGCAGCAGAGGGGGAGGAGATACGCAGTATTTT,CASSRGGGDTQYF
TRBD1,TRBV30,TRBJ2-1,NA,TGTGCCTGGAGGAACAGGGGGTCTTTTGGGGATGAGCAGTTCTTC,CAWRNRGSFGDEQFF
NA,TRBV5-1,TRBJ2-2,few,TGCGCCACTCGCGCGAACACCGGGGAGCTGTTTTTT,CATRANTGELFF
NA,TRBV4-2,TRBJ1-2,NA,TGTGCCAGCAGCCAAGAGCGGTCCAACTATGGCTACACCTTC,CASSQERSNYGYTF
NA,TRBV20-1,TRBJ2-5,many,TGCAGTGCTAGAGTTGGTAGCGGACTACAAGAGACCCAGTACTTC,CSARVGSGLQETQYF
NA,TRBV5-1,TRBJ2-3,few,TGCGCCAGCAGCTTGGGGGGGATCACAGATACGCAGTATTTT,CASSLGGITDTQYF
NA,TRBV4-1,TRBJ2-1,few,TGCGCCAGCAGCCAAGAGAATGGTGAGCAGTTCTTC,CASSQENGEQFF
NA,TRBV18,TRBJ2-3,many,TGTGCCAGCTCACACGGGAGTCCCACAGATACGCAGTATTTT,CASSHGSPTDTQYF
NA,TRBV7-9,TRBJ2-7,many,TGTGCCAGCAGCCCGACAAGTACCTACGAGCAGTACTTC,CASSPTSTYEQYF
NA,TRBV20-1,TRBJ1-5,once,TGCAGTGCTAAGGGAGGGGCTAATCAGCCCCAGCATTTT,CSAKGGANQPQHF
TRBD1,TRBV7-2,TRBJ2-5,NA,TGTGCCAGCAGCTTAGTATTAGGACAGGTTAACCTTGGGGAGACCCAGTACTTC,CASSLVLGQVNLGETQYF
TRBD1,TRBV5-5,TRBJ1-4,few,TGTGCCAGCAGCCTAGGGACAGCTAATGAAAAACTGTTTTTT,CASSLGTANEKLFF
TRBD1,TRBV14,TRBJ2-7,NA,TGTGCCAGCAGCCAAGAACTTGGGGGACAGGAGTACTTC,CASSQELGGQEYF
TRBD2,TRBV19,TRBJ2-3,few,TGTGCCAGTAGTATTCGACTAGCGGGAAGCACAGATACGCAGTATTTT,CASSIRLAGSTDTQYF
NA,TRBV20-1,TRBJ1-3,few,TGCAGTGCACGCGACAGTCTGGGACCGTGGAAAAACACCATATATTTT,CSARDSLGPWKNTIYF
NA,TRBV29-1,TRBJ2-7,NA,TGCAGCGTTCTCGCGGAGAGATCCTACGAGCAGTACTTC,CSVLAERSYEQYF
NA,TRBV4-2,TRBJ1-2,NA,TGTGCCAGCAGCCAAGATCAAGGCCAACGCTTC,CASSQDQGQRF
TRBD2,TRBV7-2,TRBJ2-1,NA,TGTGCCAGCAGCTTAAGGCTTGGCGGGAGCTCCTACAATGAGCAGTTCTTC,CASSLRLGGSSYNEQFF
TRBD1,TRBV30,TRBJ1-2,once,TGTGCCAGCAACACAGGGGGCAATGGCTACACCTTC,CASNTGGNGYTF
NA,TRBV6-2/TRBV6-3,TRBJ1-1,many,TGTGCCAGCAGTTACGAAATAGCGGGGGCATCAACTGAAGCTTTCTTT,CASSYEIAGASTEAFF
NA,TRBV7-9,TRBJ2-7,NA,TGTGCCAGCAGGGACCCGGCGGGCGAGCAGTACTTC,CASRDPAGEQYF
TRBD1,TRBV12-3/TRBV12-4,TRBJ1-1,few,TGTGCCAGCAGTTTGGGACAGGGGGTTTCGGGGACTGAAGCTTTCTTT,CASSLGQGVSGTEAFF
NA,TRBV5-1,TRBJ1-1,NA,TGCGCCACCAGCGAGGGTATGGGGAACACTGAAGCTTTCTTT,CATSEGMGNTEAFF
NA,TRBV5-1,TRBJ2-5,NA,TGCGCCAGCAGCTCCAAGGCAGGAGCTTCGATGACCCAGTACTTC,CASSSKAGASMTQYF
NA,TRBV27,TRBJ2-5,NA,TGTGCCAGCAGTCACCGGGGAGTCCTCCAAGAGACCCAGTACTTC,CASSHRGVLQETQYF
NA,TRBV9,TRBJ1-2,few,TGTGCCAGCAGCGTAGCTAAGCCTCTCTATGGCTACACCTTC,CASSVAKPLYGYTF
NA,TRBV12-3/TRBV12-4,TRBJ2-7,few,TGTGCCAGCAGTTTACGGACCTACGAGCAGTACTTC,CASSLRTYEQYF
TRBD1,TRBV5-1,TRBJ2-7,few,TGCGCCAGCAGCTTGGATGGGACAGGGAGCTCCTACGAGCAGTACTTC,CASSLDGTGSSYEQYF
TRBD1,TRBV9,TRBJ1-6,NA,TGTGCCAGCAGCGTAGGCTCATTTCGAGGGACAGCCAAGTATTCACCCCTCCACTTT,CASSVGSFRGTAKYSPLHF
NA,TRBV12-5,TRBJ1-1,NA,TGTGCTAGTGGTTTGGTCCTTGGGACATTCATGAACACTGAAGCTTTCTTT,CASGLVLGTFMNTEAFF
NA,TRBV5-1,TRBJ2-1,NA,TGCGCCAGCAGCCTGAGGGGTCCCTCGTTCGATGAGCAGTTCTTC,CASSLRGPSFDEQFF
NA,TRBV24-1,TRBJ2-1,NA,TGTGCCACCAGTGATTCTAGGTACAATGAGCAGTTCTTC,CATSDSRYNEQFF
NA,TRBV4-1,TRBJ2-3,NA,TGCGCCAGCAGCCAATCCTATGGCTGGGGCACAGATACGCAGTATTTT,CASSQSYGWGTDTQYF
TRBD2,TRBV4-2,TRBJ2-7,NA,TGTGCCAGCAGCCAAGATAAGGGATCCGGGACTAGGTCCTACGAGCAGTACTTC,CASSQDKGSGTRSYEQYF
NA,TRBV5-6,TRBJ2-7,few,TGTGCCAGCAGCCCCCTTGGGGTCTACGAGCAGTACTTC,CASSPLGVYEQYF
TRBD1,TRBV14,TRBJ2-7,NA,TGTGCCAGCAGCCCCGGTCGAGGACAGGGAATTATCGAGCAGTACTTC,CASSPGRGQGIIEQYF
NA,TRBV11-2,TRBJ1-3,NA,TGTGCCAGCAGCTTAAGGATCCGCTCTGGAAACACCATATATTTT,CASSLRIRSGNTIYF
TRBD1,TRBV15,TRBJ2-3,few,TGTGCCACCAGCACGAGGACAGGGGGAAACACAGATACGCAGTATTTT,CATSTRTGGNTDTQYF
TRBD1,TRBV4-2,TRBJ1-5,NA,TGTGCCAGCAGCCAAGACGGACAGGGGACCCAGCCCCAGCATTTT,CASSQDGQGTQPQHF
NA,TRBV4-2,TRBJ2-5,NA,TGTGCCAGCAGCCAAGATGGGGGCTGGGGCCCGGGAGGCCAGTACTTC,CASSQDGGWGPGGQYF
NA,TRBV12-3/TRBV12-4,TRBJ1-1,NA,TGTGCCAGCAGTATCAACCCCAGGGTGAACACTGAAGCTTTCTTT,CASSINPRVNTEAFF
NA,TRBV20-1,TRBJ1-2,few,TGCAGTGCACTGTTCGGGGGCTCTAACTATGGCTACACCTTC,CSALFGGSNYGYTF
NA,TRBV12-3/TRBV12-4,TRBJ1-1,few,TGTGCCAGCAGTTGGGACACTGAAGCTTTCTTT,CASSWDTEAFF